Following are 15 T cell receptor beta chains from one sample sequenced in a study of T cells after yellow fever vaccination (dated by TCRdb to between 2018 and 2021). The receptor library was made with 5' RACE. Instrument used: Illumina HiSeq 2500. TCRdb passed the public sequencing reads through fastp at Q25 and MiXCR, retaining productive beta sequences. Entries are consolidated by CDR3 protein sequence, retaining the most common genes and DNA. The sample table shows roughly 85,000 distinct CDR3 sequences, and less than 15% are seen once. The ten largest account for 20% to 25% of the sample. What the treatment or condition label conveys for this sample: live attenuated yellow fever vaccine strain. The material sequenced was CD8+ T cells not binding an NS4B(214-222) dextramer, sorted from PBMCs, taken about 20 days after the first yellow fever vaccination. What this sample's cell subset or site label stands for: NS4B epitope dextramer-negative CD8 T cells. Receptor source: a man between 18 and 29 years old who received the YFV17D yellow fever vaccine.

The chain couples TRBV6-2 or TRBV6-3 to TRBJ2-2; D ambiguous. Germline V gene lookup returns CDR1 MNHEY and CDR2 SVGEGT. CDR3 length equals 13 residues. V was shortened by 8 bases and J by 6 bases, with 13 bases between the two germline ends. For the CDR3, the DNA is TGTGCCAGCCGCCCGCAAGTAGCCGGGGAGCTGTTTTTT. This translates into CASRPQVAGELFF.

This chain connects TRBV5-1 to TRBJ2-7; 9 nucleotides align to TRBD2. After removal of 6 bases from V and 1 base from J, the junction contained 8 bases not matched to a gene. The CDR3 runs to 15 residues. The germline gives CDR1 SGHRS, CDR2 YFSETQ. DNA of the CDR3: TGCGCCAGCACCCCCGGAGCGGGGGGTTCCTACGAGCAGTACTTC. The encoded protein is CASTPGAGGSYEQYF.

This chain connects TRBV4-1 to TRBJ2-1, with 9 bases that match TRBD1. Germline loops: CDR1 MGHRA, CDR2 YSYEKL. This CDR3 is built from 17 residues. V shed 3 bases, J shed 8 bases, and the junction held 14 bases outside the gene matches. The CDR3 here is CASSQDSGTGSTYEQFF. CDR3 DNA sequence: TGCGCCAGCAGCCAGGATTCCGGGACAGGGTCTACTTATGAGCAGTTCTTC.

This clonotype came up a few times. This chain links TRBV4-2 with TRBJ2-1, with 9 bases identical to TRBD2. Germline CDR1 reads LGHNA; CDR2 reads YNFKEQ. The length of the CDR3 is 16 residues. V shed 5 bases, J shed 7 bases, and the junction held 12 bases outside the gene matches. DNA for the CDR3: TGTGCCAGCAGCGTAGATCTGGGCGGGGGGGCAAATGAGCAGTTCTTC. Residues: CASSVDLGGGANEQFF.

The chain uses TRBV13 and TRBJ2-2, with D perhaps matching TRBD1 or TRBD2 (5 bases each). The germline gives CDR1 PRHDT, CDR2 FYEKMQ (reference sequence). The CDR3 is 15 amino acids. Trimming cost V 7 bases and J 0 bases, with 12 bases left between them. The CDR3 nucleotides read TGTGCCAGCAAGGTGAGGGGAGCGAACACCGGGGAGCTGTTTTTT. It is translated as CASKVRGANTGELFF.

The chain joins TRBV3-1 to TRBJ2-3; no clear D. The CDR3 totals 14 residues. CDR1 and CDR2 (germline): LGHDT, YNNKEL (reference sequence). The germline V and J ends were trimmed by 5 bases and 4 bases, with 13 bases remaining between them. The CDR3 region is CASSGVRFADTQYF. The CDR3, as DNA: TGTGCCAGCAGCGGGGTTAGGTTCGCAGATACGCAGTATTTT.

The rearrangement uses TRBV12-3 or TRBV12-4 and TRBJ1-1, with 8 positions matching TRBD1. The length of the CDR3 is 14 residues. After removal of 5 bases from V and 1 base from J, the junction contained 3 bases not matched to a gene. CDR3 nucleotide sequence: TGTGCCAGCAGTCCCACAGGGGGGAACACTGAAGCTTTCTTT. Protein product: CASSPTGGNTEAFF.

This clonotype was observed a few times. The rearrangement links TRBV5-1 to TRBJ2-3, with TRBD2 identical over 10 bases. The germline CDR1 and CDR2 sequences are SGHRS and YFSETQ. This CDR3 contains 16 residues. Germline trimming cut 4 bases from V and 6 bases from J; bases unmatched to any gene: 11. CDR3 amino acids: CASSLRTSGVIDTQYF. CDR3 nucleotide sequence: TGCGCCAGCAGCCTTAGGACTAGCGGTGTCATCGATACGCAGTATTTT.

V gene TRBV4-1 combines with J gene TRBJ2-3; TRBD2 matches at 8 bases. The CDR3 contains 15 residues. CDR1 and CDR2 (germline): MGHRA, YSYEKL. The J segment lost 6 bases and the V segment lost 1 base, leaving 6 bases of the junction unmatched. The CDR3 DNA sequence: TGCGCCAGCAGCCAAGGTCCGGGGGGGCTGGATACGCAGTATTTT. Encoded protein: CASSQGPGGLDTQYF.

This clonotype was found many times. V usage is TRBV9 and J usage is TRBJ1-2; 7 bases map to TRBD1. The CDR3 contains 15 residues. V was clipped by 3 bases and J by 6 bases; unmatched bases: 11. Germline values: CDR1 SGDLS, CDR2 YYNGEE. The CDR3 DNA reads as TGTGCCAGCAGCGCATCACAGGGGCTGGGGGATGGCTACACCTTC. Translation gives CASSASQGLGDGYTF.

This clonotype was detected once. The V call is TRBV7-6, the J call TRBJ2-1; D is unclear. Trimming left V 4 bases short and J 3 bases short, with 13 bases between. Germline V gene data show CDR1 as SGHVS and CDR2 as FNYEAQ. The CDR3 length is 15 residues. CDR3 in DNA: TGTGCCAGCAGCTCTCCCGACTTAATCTACAATGAGCAGTTCTTC. Amino acid sequence: CASSSPDLIYNEQFF.

This clonotype turned up a few times. The chain has TRBV11-1 and TRBJ2-1, with 13 bases aligning to TRBD2. Looked up from germline, CDR1 is SGHAT and CDR2 is FQDESV (reference sequence). The CDR3 covers 20 residues. J lost 8 bases, V lost 5 bases, and 21 bases had no gene match. Here the CDR3 reads CASSLSLAGGPGGNPHEQFF. The CDR3 nucleotides are TGTGCCAGCAGCCTTTCACTAGCGGGGGGGCCCGGTGGGAACCCCCATGAGCAGTTCTTC. Combining the CDR3 with reference TRBV11-1 and TRBJ2-1 gives the whole variable domain EAEVAQSPRYKITEKSQAVAFWCDPISGHATLYWYRQILGQGPELLVQFQDESVVDDSQLPKDRFSAERLKGVDSTLKIQPAELGDSAMYLCASSLSLAGGPGGNPHEQFFGPGTRLTVL.

The chain recombines TRBV6-2 or TRBV6-3 with TRBJ2-7; D is unclear. The CDR3 sequence is 14 residues long. Trimming took off 4 bases at V and 1 base at J, with 11 bases between the two ends. CDR1 MNHEY and CDR2 SVGEGT come from the germline V gene. CDR3 loop: CASSSRDKSYEQYV. DNA of the CDR3: TGTGCCAGCAGTTCTAGGGATAAATCCTACGAGCAGTACGTC.

The rearrangement links TRBV11-2 to TRBJ2-5, with 7 bases matching TRBD2. V lost 0 bases and J lost 3; bases outside the gene matches: 7. This CDR3 comprises 16 residues. Per germline, CDR1 SGHAT and CDR2 FQNNGV. The CDR3 is CASSLESPSGKETQYF. In nucleotides, the CDR3 is TGTGCCAGCAGCTTAGAATCGCCTAGCGGTAAAGAGACCCAGTACTTC.

The rearrangement joins TRBV9 to TRBJ2-1, with TRBD1 as a possible D gene (6 bases). Germline loops: CDR1 SGDLS, CDR2 YYNGEE. The CDR3 length is 15 residues. Trimming shortened V by 1 base and J by 2 bases, and 10 bases separated the two germline ends. The CDR3 protein is CASSVRRGPYNEQFF. CDR3 nucleotide sequence: TGTGCCAGCAGCGTACGCAGGGGTCCCTACAATGAGCAGTTCTTC.